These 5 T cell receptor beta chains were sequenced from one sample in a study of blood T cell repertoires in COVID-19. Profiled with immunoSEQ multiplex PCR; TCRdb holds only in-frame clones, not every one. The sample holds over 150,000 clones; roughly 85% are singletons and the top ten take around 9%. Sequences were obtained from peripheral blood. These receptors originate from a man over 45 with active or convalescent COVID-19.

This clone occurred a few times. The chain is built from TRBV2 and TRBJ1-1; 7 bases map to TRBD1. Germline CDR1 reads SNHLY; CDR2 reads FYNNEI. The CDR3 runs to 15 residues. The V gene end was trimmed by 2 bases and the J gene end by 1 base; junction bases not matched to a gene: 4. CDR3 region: CASSEPGQSNTEAFF. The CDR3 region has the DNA TGTGCCAGCAGTGAACCGGGACAGTCGAACACTGAAGCTTTCTTT. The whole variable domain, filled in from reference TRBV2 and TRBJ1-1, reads EPEVTQTPSHQVTQMGQEVILRCVPISNHLYFYWYRQILGQKVEFLVSFYNNEISEKSEIFDDQFSVERPDGSNFTLKIRSTKLEDSAMYFCASSEPGQSNTEAFFGQGTRLTVV.

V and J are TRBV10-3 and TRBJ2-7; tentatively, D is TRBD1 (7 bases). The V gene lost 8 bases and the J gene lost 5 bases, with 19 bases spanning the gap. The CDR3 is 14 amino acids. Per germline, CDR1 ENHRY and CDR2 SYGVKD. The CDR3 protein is CAIGKGAPGDEQYF. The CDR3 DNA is TGTGCCATCGGAAAGGGGGCGCCGGGAGACGAGCAGTACTTC.

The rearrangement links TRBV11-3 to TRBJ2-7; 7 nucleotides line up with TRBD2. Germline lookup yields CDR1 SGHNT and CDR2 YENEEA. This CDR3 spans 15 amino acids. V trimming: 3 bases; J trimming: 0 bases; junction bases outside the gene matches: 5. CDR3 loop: CASSFSGSSSYEQYF. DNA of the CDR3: TGTGCCAGCAGCTTTAGCGGGTCGAGCTCCTACGAGCAGTACTTC.

The CDR3 reads CASGGYSGNTIYF. In DNA form, the CDR3 reads TGTGCCAGCGGAGGTTACTCTGGAAACACCATATATTTT. The chain recombines TRBV2 with TRBJ1-3; D is undetermined. Trimming removed 8 bases at V and 0 bases at J, with 8 bases between. Germline values: CDR1 SNHLY, CDR2 FYNNEI. The CDR3 covers 13 residues.

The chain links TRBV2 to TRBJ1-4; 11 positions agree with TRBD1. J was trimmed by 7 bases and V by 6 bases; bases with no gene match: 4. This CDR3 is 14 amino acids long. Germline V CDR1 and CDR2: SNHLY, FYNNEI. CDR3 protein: CASRDRGHVEKLFF. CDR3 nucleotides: TGTGCCAGCAGGGACAGGGGGCACGTTGAAAAACTGTTTTTT.